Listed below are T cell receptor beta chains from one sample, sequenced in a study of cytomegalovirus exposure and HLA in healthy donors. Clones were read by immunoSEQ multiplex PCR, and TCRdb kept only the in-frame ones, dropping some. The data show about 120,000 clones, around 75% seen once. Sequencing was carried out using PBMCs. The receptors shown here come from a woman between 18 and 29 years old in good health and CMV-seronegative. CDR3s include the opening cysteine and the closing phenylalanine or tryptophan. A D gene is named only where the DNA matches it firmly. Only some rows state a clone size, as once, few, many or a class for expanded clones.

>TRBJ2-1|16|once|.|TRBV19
CASSIDEGSSYNEQFF
TGTGCCAGTAGTATAGACGAAGGGAGCTCCTACAATGAGCAGTTCTTC
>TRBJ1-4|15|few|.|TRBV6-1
CASSEAVGASGKLFF
TGTGCCAGCAGTGAAGCGGTAGGAGCGAGCGGAAAACTGTTTTTT
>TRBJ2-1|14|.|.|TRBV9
CASSAGQLYNEQFF
TGTGCCAGCAGCGCCGGACAGTTATACAATGAGCAGTTCTTC
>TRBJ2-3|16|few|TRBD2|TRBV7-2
CASSLGLAGSTDTQYF
TGTGCCAGCAGCTTAGGGCTAGCGGGGAGCACAGATACGCAGTATTTT
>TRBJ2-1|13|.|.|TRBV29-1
CSVLGHLNNEQFF
TGCAGCGTTTTGGGACACCTAAACAATGAGCAGTTCTTC
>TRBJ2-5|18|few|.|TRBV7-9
CASSLPITDRSLEETQYF
TGTGCCAGCAGTTTACCAATAACAGACAGATCCCTAGAGGAGACCCAGTACTTC
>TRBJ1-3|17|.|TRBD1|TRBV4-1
CASSQGRQGSSGNTIYF
TGCGCCAGCAGCCAAGGTAGACAGGGGAGCTCTGGAAACACCATATATTTT
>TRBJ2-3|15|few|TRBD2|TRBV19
CASSLTGGRTDTQYF
TGTGCCAGTAGCTTAACGGGAGGTCGGACAGATACGCAGTATTTT
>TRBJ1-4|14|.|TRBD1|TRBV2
CASSGGQGNEKLFF
TGTGCCAGCAGTGGGGGACAGGGAAACGAAAAACTGTTTTTT
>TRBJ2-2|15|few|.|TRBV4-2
CASSQAPRDTGELFF
TGTGCCAGCAGCCAAGCCCCCAGGGATACCGGGGAGCTGTTTTTT
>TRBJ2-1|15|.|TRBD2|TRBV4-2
CASSPSGGALHEQFF
TGTGCCAGCAGCCCTAGCGGGGGGGCGCTTCATGAGCAGTTCTTC
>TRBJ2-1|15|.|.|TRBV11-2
CASRQIIGSYNEQFF
TGTGCCAGCAGACAAATTATCGGGTCCTACAATGAGCAGTTCTTC
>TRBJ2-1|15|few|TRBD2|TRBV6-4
CASSDSSGSYNEQFF
TGTGCCAGCAGTGACTCTAGCGGGTCCTACAATGAGCAGTTCTTC